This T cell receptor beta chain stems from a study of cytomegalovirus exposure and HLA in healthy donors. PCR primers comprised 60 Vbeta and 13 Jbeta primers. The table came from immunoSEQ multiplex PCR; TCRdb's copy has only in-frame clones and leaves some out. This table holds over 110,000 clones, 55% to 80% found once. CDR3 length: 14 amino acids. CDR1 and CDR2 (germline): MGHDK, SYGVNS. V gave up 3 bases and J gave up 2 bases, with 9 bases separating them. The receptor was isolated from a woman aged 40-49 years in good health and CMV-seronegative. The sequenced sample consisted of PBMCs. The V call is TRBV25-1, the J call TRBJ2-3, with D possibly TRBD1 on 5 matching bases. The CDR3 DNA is TGTGCCAGCAGTGACTCGACAGCCACAGATACGCAGTATTTT. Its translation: CASSDSTATDTQYF.